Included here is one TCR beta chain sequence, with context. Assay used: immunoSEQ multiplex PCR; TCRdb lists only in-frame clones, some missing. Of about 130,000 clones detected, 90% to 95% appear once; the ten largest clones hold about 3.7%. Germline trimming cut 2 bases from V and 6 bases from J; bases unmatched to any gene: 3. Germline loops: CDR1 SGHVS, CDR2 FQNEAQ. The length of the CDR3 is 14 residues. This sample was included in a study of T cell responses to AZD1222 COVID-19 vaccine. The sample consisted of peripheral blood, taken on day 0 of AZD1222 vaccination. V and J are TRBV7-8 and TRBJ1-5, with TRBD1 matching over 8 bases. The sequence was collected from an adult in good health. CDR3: CASSLQGATQPQHF. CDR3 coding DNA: TGTGCCAGCAGCTTACAGGGGGCCACTCAGCCCCAGCATTTT.